The present entry profiles one T cell receptor beta chain with its context. Its target is unknown. This sample was taken from a study of T cells expressing NK-cell markers. Study-level background: Repertoire data for TCR beta were derived from sorted T cells (CD3+CD56+NKG2C+, CD3+CD56+NKG2C- and CD3+CD56-NKG2C+). Just one sequenced donor of eight was HCMV-seronegative, while seven were seropositive.

Findings and caveats of the study: These clonotypes, the leaders elsewhere, also led the CD3+CD56-NKG2C+ fraction in a handful of donors.

5'RACE template switching with UMIs produced the TCR beta cDNA. TCRdb reprocessed the 5' RACE reads; each CDR3 protein has one entry and no DNA is given. The specimen's table records approximately 170,000 distinct CDR3 sequences. The receptor was derived from a man aged 18-69 years in good health. Sequencing used blood T cells: a sorted CD56 or NKG2C T cell subset, CD4+ or CD8+ T cells, or bulk PBMC T cells (not recorded which).

This chain's CDR3 is CASSLYGEQYF. This rearrangement joins TRBV28 to TRBJ2-7. The CDR3 is made up of 11 amino acids. CDR1 MDHEN and CDR2 SYDVKM come from the germline V gene. Full variable domain (remainder filled in from reference TRBV28 and TRBJ2-7): DVKVTQSSRYLVKRTGEKVFLECVQDMDHENMFWYRQDPGLGLRLIYFSYDVKMKEKGDIPEGYSVSREKKERFSLILESASTNQTSMYLCASSLYGEQYFGPGTRLTVT.